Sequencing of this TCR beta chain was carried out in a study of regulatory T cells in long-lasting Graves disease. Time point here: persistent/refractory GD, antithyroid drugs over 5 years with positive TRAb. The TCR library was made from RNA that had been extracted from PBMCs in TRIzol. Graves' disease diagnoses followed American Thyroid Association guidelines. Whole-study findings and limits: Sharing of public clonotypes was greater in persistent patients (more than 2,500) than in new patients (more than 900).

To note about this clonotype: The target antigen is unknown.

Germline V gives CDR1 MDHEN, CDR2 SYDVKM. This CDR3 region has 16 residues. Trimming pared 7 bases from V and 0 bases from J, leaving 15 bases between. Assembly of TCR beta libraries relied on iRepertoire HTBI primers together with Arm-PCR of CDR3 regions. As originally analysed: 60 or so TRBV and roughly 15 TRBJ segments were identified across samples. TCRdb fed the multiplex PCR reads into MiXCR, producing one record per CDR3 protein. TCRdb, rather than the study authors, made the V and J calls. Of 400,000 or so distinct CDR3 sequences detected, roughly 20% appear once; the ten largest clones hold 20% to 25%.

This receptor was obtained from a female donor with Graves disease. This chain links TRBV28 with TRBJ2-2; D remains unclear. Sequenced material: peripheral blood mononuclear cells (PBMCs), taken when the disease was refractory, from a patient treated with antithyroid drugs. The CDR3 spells CASIPTAAANTGELFF. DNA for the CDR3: TGTGCCAGCATCCCGACCGCGGCAGCGAACACCGGGGAGCTGTTTTTT.